The 10 T cell receptor beta chains reported below all come from one sample, sequenced in a study of a mutant IDH1 vaccine in newly diagnosed glioma. Time point indicated: baseline, week 1 (first vaccination visit). Treatment reported: pre-vaccination baseline after standard-of-care therapy. Assay: immunoSEQ multiplex PCR; the TCRdb copy retains only in-frame clones and omits some. Of about 98,000 clones listed, around nine tenths are singletons. Sequencing was performed on PBMCs, taken from a glioma patient treated with radiotherapy, temozolomide or both. The receptors shown here come from a woman aged 45 to 65 with glioma.

This clone came up a few times. The DNA of the CDR3 is TGTGCCATCAGTGACCCCAATTATAGTGGCATTTCGGGCACTGAAGCTTTCTTT. The encoded protein is CAISDPNYSGISGTEAFF. V is TRBV10-3 and J is TRBJ1-1, with D uncertain. Germline CDR1 is ENHRY and CDR2 is SYGVKD. V was shortened by 3 bases and J by 4 bases, with 24 bases between the two germline ends. The CDR3 spans 18 residues.

This clone was seen a single time. The genes are TRBV28 and TRBJ1-1; TRBD1 aligns across 7 bases. The V and J ends lost 3 bases and 7 bases, in that order; junction bases with no gene match: 5. The CDR3 is made up of 13 amino acids. The V gene's germline CDR1 is MDHEN and CDR2 SYDVKM. CDR3 DNA: TGTGCCAGCAGTTTGTTGGGACAGTTTGAAGCTTTCTTT. Protein: CASSLLGQFEAFF.

This chain uses TRBV11-2 with TRBJ1-1; 7 nucleotides align to TRBD1. Losses at the gene ends were 1 base for V and 4 bases for J; bases not matched to a gene: 6. CDR3 length: 15 residues. CDR1 and CDR2 from the germline V gene are SGHAT and FQNNGV. The chain's CDR3 is CASSLAYRGGTEAFF. The CDR3 DNA follows: TGTGCCAGCAGCTTAGCTTACAGGGGCGGCACTGAAGCTTTCTTT.

CDR3 bases: TGCGCCAGCAGCTTGGATGGGACTAGCATACAATACGAGCAGTACTTC. The encoded protein is CASSLDGTSIQYEQYF. The chain recombines TRBV5-1 with TRBJ2-7; 9 positions match TRBD2. The CDR3 runs 16 residues. The V gene's germline CDR1 is SGHRS and CDR2 YFSETQ. The V gene end was trimmed by 0 bases and the J gene end by 4 bases; junction bases not matched to a gene: 8.

This clone appeared a few times. This chain links TRBV2 with TRBJ1-1; maybe TRBD1 (5 bases). Germline CDR1 is SNHLY and CDR2 is FYNNEI. This CDR3 region has 13 residues. Trimming took 8 bases from V and 4 from J, leaving 14 bases between them. CDR3 sequence: CASGWTPATEAFF. DNA for the CDR3: TGTGCCAGCGGCTGGACACCGGCCACTGAAGCTTTCTTT.

This chain connects TRBV4-1 to TRBJ2-5; 8 bases match TRBD1. The V and J ends lost 1 base and 5 bases, in that order; junction bases with no gene match: 6. This CDR3 comprises 15 residues. Germline V gene sequence: CDR1 MGHRA, CDR2 YSYEKL. The DNA for the CDR3 is TGCGCCAGCAGCCAAGGACGGACAGGGCGGGAGACCCAGTACTTC. Translated: CASSQGRTGRETQYF.

This clone was recorded only once. The chain recombines TRBV28 with TRBJ2-7; the match to TRBD2 covers 12 bases. The CDR3 totals 15 residues. CDR1 MDHEN and CDR2 SYDVKM come from the germline V gene. With V trimmed by 5 bases and J by 6 bases, 8 bases remained unmatched. In nucleotides, the CDR3 is TGTGCCAGCAGTCCCGCTAGCGGGAGGGCCGGCGAGCAGTACTTC. It encodes CASSPASGRAGEQYF.

The gene calls are TRBV6-1 and TRBJ1-5, with D maybe TRBD1 (6 bases). Between the trimmed V and J ends, which lost 5 bases and 9 bases, there was a span of 17 bases. CDR3 length: 14 residues. Germline CDR1 MNHNS, CDR2 SASEGT. The CDR3 DNA is TGTGCCAGCAGTACTGGGGGGGCGCCGGCGCCCCAGCATTTT. Its protein is CASSTGGAPAPQHF.

V and J are TRBV6-1 and TRBJ2-7; TRBD2 is a possible D gene (6 bases). V was trimmed by 5 bases and J by 0 bases, leaving 14 bases between them. This CDR3 contains 15 residues. In germline, CDR1 is MNHNS, CDR2 SASEGT. DNA of the CDR3: TGTGCCAGCAGTCGAGGGGACTTCGTCTCCTACGAGCAGTACTTC. Amino acid sequence: CASSRGDFVSYEQYF.

The V call is TRBV6-6, the J call TRBJ2-6; no firm D call. Germline CDR1 reads MNHNY; CDR2 reads SVGAGI (reference sequence). The CDR3 covers 14 residues. V was shortened by 6 bases and J by 0 bases, with 6 bases between the two germline ends. The CDR3 sequence is CASSDTSGANVLTF. CDR3 in DNA: TGTGCCAGCAGCGATACCTCTGGGGCCAACGTCCTGACTTTC.